This T cell receptor (beta chain) was captured by sequencing in a study of T cell responses to AZD1222 COVID-19 vaccine. This CDR3 spans 17 amino acids. J was trimmed by 3 bases and V by 1 base; bases with no gene match: 9. Germline V gene data show CDR1 as MGHRA and CDR2 as YSYEKL. TCRdb's copy holds only in-frame clones and misses some; the assay was immunoSEQ multiplex PCR. Altogether 200,000 to 250,000 clones are present, around 93% being singletons, with the ten largest covering about 1%. This receptor was obtained from an adult in good health. The specimen was peripheral blood, collected on day 0 of MenACWY control vaccination. The genes are TRBV4-1 and TRBJ1-5; 7 bases align to TRBD1. For the CDR3, the DNA is TGCGCCAGCAGCCAAGGACAGGGAAGGGGTTCCAATCAGCCCCAGCATTTT. This encodes CASSQGQGRGSNQPQHF.